The subject of this entry is one T cell receptor beta chain. The sample belongs to a study of CD8+ T cells in alopecia areata. The CDR3 has 16 residues. Between the trimmed V and J ends, which lost 5 bases and 4 bases, there was a span of 20 bases. CDR1 is SEHNR, CDR2 FQNEAQ, per germline (reference sequence). For five patients taking part in the biomarker study, CD4+ cells were further sorted into CD25+CD127- cells. From alopecia areata patients, lesional scalp punch biopsies and peripheral blood were collected. cDNA prepared by RNA extraction and subsequent reverse transcription served as the template for sequencing. Clones were read by immunoSEQ multiplex PCR, and TCRdb kept only the in-frame ones, dropping some. The sample includes about 8,000 clones, around 64% of them seen just once.

The material sequenced was CD4+ Tregs sorted from blood. The TCR was taken from a human donor with alopecia areata. The chain recombines TRBV7-9 with TRBJ2-5; D is perhaps TRBD1 (7 bases). This CDR3 is CASSLGGGVRGETQYF. CDR3 nucleotide sequence: TGTGCCAGCAGCCTTGGAGGGGGCGTTAGGGGAGAGACCCAGTACTTC. The full variable domain, with the rest looked up from reference TRBV7-9 and TRBJ2-5, is DTGVSQNPRHKITKRGQNVTFRCDPISEHNRLYWYRQTLGQGPEFLTYFQNEAQLEKSRLLSDRFSAERPKGSFSTLEIQRTEQGDSAMYLCASSLGGGVRGETQYFGPGTRLLVL.